Sequencing of this T cell receptor (beta chain) was carried out in a study of shared clonotypes between healthy human individuals. Sequencing used immunoSEQ multiplex PCR; TCRdb keeps in-frame clones, though not all of them. The sample carries 2 million or so clones, around 96% recorded once. Naive CD8 cells were CD45RO-negative, positively selected for CCR7, excluding terminally differentiated effector memory CD45RA+ cells. Germline lookup yields CDR1 LGHNT and CDR2 FRNRAP. V was pared by 4 bases and J by 3 bases, with 16 bases between. This CDR3 contains 16 residues. V and J are TRBV12-5 and TRBJ1-5; D ambiguous. The sequence came from a man aged 18 to 30 in good health. The sample was naive CD8+ T cells sorted from blood. The CDR3 reads CASGCKRELINQPQHF. Written as DNA, the CDR3 is TGTGCTAGTGGTTGCAAACGGGAATTGATCAATCAGCCCCAGCATTTT.